Given below is one T cell receptor (beta chain) in context. What it binds is unknown. The data originate from a study of beta chain features in type 1 diabetes. A single heparinised blood sample, averaging roughly 110 mL, was obtained per donor. CD45RO/CCR7/CD25/CD127/CD95/CD27 separated CD4+ naive, central memory, regulatory and stem cell-like memory cells by sorting. Purity (above 95%) was reached by all sorted populations. TCRB transcripts that were expressed got sequenced, as all of the isolated RNA had been reverse transcribed. This table comes from immunoSEQ multiplex PCR, and its TCRdb copy is limited to in-frame clones, with some not included. Of 300,000 to 350,000 clones listed, roughly 12% are singletons. Study-wide findings and caveats: People with Type 1 diabetes carried modestly yet significantly shorter TCRB CDR3s in all four CD4+ subsets.

The receptor comes from a woman between 18 and 29 years old with type 1 diabetes. The sample comprised naive CD4+ T cells from blood.

The chain's CDR3 is CASRPEDTEAFF. CDR3 coding DNA: TGTGCCAGCAGACCCGAGGACACTGAAGCTTTCTTT. The rearrangement joins TRBV4-2 to TRBJ1-1; D gene uncertain. Germline CDR1 is LGHNA and CDR2 is YNFKEQ. V was pared by 6 bases and J by 3 bases, with 8 bases between. The length of the CDR3 is 12 residues.